This record covers a single T cell receptor beta chain. CD8 cells regarded as naive lacked CD45RO, were positively chosen for CCR7, and omitted terminally differentiated effector memory CD45RA+ cells. This sample is drawn from a study of shared clonotypes between healthy human individuals. Methods used by the authors: Quality scores were absent from the junction-only immunoSEQ sequences, so filtering differed. TCRdb's copy holds only in-frame clones and misses some; the assay was immunoSEQ multiplex PCR. V and J calls and clone size are copied from that table; D and trimming were computed from the DNA. This table holds some 2.1 million clones, roughly 95% found once. The germline CDR1 and CDR2 sequences are MDHEN and SYDVKM. CDR3 length: 15 residues. Trimming cost V 9 bases and J 1 base; bases outside gene matches: 3.

This TCR was sampled from a man between 18 and 29 years old in good health. Some clones in this sample may be carry-over from other donors' samples. Sequencing was performed on naive CD8+ T cells from PBMCs. V usage is TRBV28 and J usage is TRBJ2-1; 13 nucleotides line up with TRBD2. CDR3 amino acids: CASQGLAGSYNEQFF. CDR3 coding DNA: TGTGCCAGTCAGGGACTAGCGGGATCCTACAATGAGCAGTTCTTC.